This T cell receptor (beta chain) derives from a study of blood T cell repertoires in COVID-19. Study-level information: Specimens from acute and convalescent COVID-19 originated in the United States, Italy and Spain. From T cells, B-cell-depleted T cells, or PBMCs came the material, which was cDNA or gDNA.

This clone showed up just a few times. The CDR3 contains 14 residues. With 4 bases removed from V and 4 bases from J, the gap between germline ends came to 11 bases. Germline CDR1 MNHEY, CDR2 SVGEGT. The authors' processing: Reference gene primer amplification yielded estimated nucleated cell counts. TCRdb keeps only in-frame clones here, not all; method: immunoSEQ multiplex PCR. D and trimming come from the DNA, and the V and J calls and clone size come from that table. The sample contains about 97,000 clones, more than 65% of which appear only once. Input material: peripheral blood. The sequence was obtained from a man aged 55 to 69 with acute or convalescent COVID-19. The rearrangement joins TRBV6-2 or TRBV6-3 to TRBJ1-5; TRBD1 might be the D (6 bases). The CDR3: CASSFTGTNQPQHF. As DNA, the CDR3 is TGTGCCAGCAGTTTTACAGGGACAAATCAGCCCCAGCATTTT.